The rows below give T cell receptor beta chains drawn from one sample of a study of blood T cell repertoires in COVID-19. Generated by immunoSEQ multiplex PCR, the TCRdb table keeps only in-frame clones and is missing some. In the table there are approximately 54,000 clones, approximately 91% of which are singletons. Material for sequencing was peripheral blood. Receptors originate from a man over 45 with acute or convalescent COVID-19. Each CDR3 is given with its conserved first and last residue. The D gene is left open where the match is weak. Expanded clones get a size class; other rows say once, few or many, or leave the size out.

>TRBJ1-5|TRBV6-5|-|-
CASRSGFNQPQHF
TGTGCCAGCAGGTCAGGGTTCAATCAGCCCCAGCATTTT
>TRBJ1-5|TRBV19|-|TRBD1
CASSRTPGGINQPQHF
TGTGCCAGTAGTAGGACTCCAGGGGGGATCAATCAGCCCCAGCATTTT
>TRBJ2-3|TRBV30|-|TRBD2
CAWSVGLPTDTQYF
TGTGCCTGGAGTGTGGGACTACCCACAGATACGCAGTATTTT
>TRBJ2-1|TRBV11-3|-|-
CASSSTATISYNEQFF
TGTGCCAGCAGCTCGACAGCCACCATCTCCTACAATGAGCAGTTCTTC
>TRBJ1-3|TRBV10-3|-|TRBD1
CAIRKDRGGNTIYF
TGTGCCATCAGGAAAGACAGGGGTGGAAACACCATATATTTT
>TRBJ1-5|TRBV11-2|-|TRBD1
CASSPGTGTNQPQHF
TGTGCCAGCAGCCCTGGGACAGGGACCAATCAGCCCCAGCATTTT
>TRBJ2-2|TRBV7-8|-|-
CASSIMGLSEGELFF
TGTGCCAGCAGCATAATGGGCCTGTCTGAGGGGGAGCTGTTTTTT
>TRBJ2-1|TRBV19|-|TRBD2
CASSIDSGGRNSYNEQFF
TGTGCCAGTAGTATAGATTCGGGCGGGAGGAACTCCTACAATGAGCAGTTCTTC
>TRBJ1-5|TRBV5-1|-|-
CASSPIPGGNQPQHF
TGCGCCAGCAGCCCGATTCCCGGGGGAAATCAGCCCCAGCATTTT
>TRBJ1-4|TRBV18|-|TRBD1
CASSPTDRGGGEKLFF
TGTGCCAGCTCACCCACCGACAGGGGAGGAGGTGAAAAACTGTTTTTT
>TRBJ2-1|TRBV30|few|TRBD2
CAWRSGASGREWRSYNEQFF
TGTGCCTGGAGGTCCGGGGCTAGCGGGAGAGAATGGCGCTCCTACAATGAGCAGTTCTTC
>TRBJ1-2|TRBV6-5|-|-
CASSYDPRTHYGYTF
TGTGCCAGCAGTTACGACCCGAGGACTCACTATGGCTACACCTTC
>TRBJ1-1|TRBV6-5|-|TRBD1
CASTTGGTEAFF
TGTGCCAGCACAACAGGGGGCACTGAAGCTTTCTTT
>TRBJ2-1|TRBV18|-|TRBD1
CASSRLQGTLSSNEQFF
TGTGCCAGCTCACGGCTACAGGGGACCCTCTCCTCAAATGAGCAGTTCTTC
>TRBJ1-5|TRBV5-4|-|-
CASSQRGQPQHF
TGTGCCAGCAGCCAGAGGGGGCAGCCCCAGCATTTT
>TRBJ2-5|TRBV5-5|-|-
CASSLVTAGAGIQETQYF
TGTGCCAGCAGCTTGGTAACAGCCGGGGCGGGAATCCAAGAGACCCAGTACTTC
>TRBJ1-2|TRBV29-1|-|-
CSVETGPRGYTF
TGCAGCGTAGAAACAGGGCCCCGGGGCTACACCTTC
>TRBJ2-3|TRBV7-2|few|TRBD2
CASSFLSGGRTDTQYF
TGTGCCAGCAGCTTCCTTAGCGGGGGGCGCACAGATACGCAGTATTTT
>TRBJ2-5|TRBV6-2/TRBV6-3|-|TRBD2
CASSYSPSGSRGETQYF
TGTGCCAGCAGTTACTCGCCTAGCGGGAGTCGTGGAGAGACCCAGTACTTC
>TRBJ1-1|TRBV6-5|-|-
CASSYSSRGKGTEAFF
TGTGCCAGCAGTTACTCGAGTCGGGGGAAGGGCACTGAAGCTTTCTTT
>TRBJ1-2|TRBV28|-|TRBD1
CASTRTGASVYGYTF
TGTGCCAGCACTCGGACAGGGGCGTCGGTCTATGGCTACACCTTC
>TRBJ2-2|TRBV5-1|once|-
CASSLLAGVNTGELFF
TGCGCCAGCAGCTTGTTAGCAGGGGTCAACACCGGGGAGCTGTTTTTT
>TRBJ2-3|TRBV10-3|-|TRBD2
CAMGGPSGAPNTDTQYF
TGTGCCATGGGGGGACCTAGCGGAGCCCCCAACACAGATACGCAGTATTTT
>TRBJ1-4|TRBV30|-|TRBD1
CAWSPGTGETTNEKLFF
TGTGCCTGGAGTCCAGGGACAGGAGAAACAACTAATGAAAAACTGTTTTTT
>TRBJ2-1|TRBV24-1|-|-
CATSAPSSADRNEQFF
TGTGCCACCAGTGCACCGTCTAGCGCCGATCGAAATGAGCAGTTCTTC
>TRBJ1-1|TRBV5-8|-|TRBD1
CASSLWTGGWNTEAFF
TGTGCCAGCAGCTTGTGGACAGGGGGCTGGAACACTGAAGCTTTCTTT
>TRBJ2-7|TRBV6-5|-|TRBD1
CASTPRGRPLEQYF
TGTGCCAGCACCCCCAGGGGGCGCCCCCTCGAGCAGTACTTC
>TRBJ2-1|TRBV7-8|-|-
CASSLAGEDNEQFF
TGTGCCAGCAGCTTGGCAGGGGAAGATAATGAGCAGTTCTTC
>TRBJ2-2|TRBV4-1|-|-
CASSPAGSGTGELFF
TGCGCCAGCAGCCCCGCCGGGTCTGGCACCGGGGAGCTGTTTTTT